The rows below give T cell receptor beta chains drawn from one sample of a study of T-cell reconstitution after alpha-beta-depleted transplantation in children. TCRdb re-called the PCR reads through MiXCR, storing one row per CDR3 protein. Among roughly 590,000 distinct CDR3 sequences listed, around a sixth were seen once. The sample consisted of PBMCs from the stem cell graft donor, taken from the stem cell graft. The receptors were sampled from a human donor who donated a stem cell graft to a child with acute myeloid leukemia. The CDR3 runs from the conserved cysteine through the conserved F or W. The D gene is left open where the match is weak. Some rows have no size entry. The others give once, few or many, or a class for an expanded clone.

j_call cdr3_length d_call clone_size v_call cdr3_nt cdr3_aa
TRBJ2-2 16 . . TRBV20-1 TGCAGTGCTAGAGTGGCCTATCAGGGGCTCGGAGGGGAGCTGTTTTTT CSARVAYQGLGGELFF
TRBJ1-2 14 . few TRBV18 TGTGCCAGCTCACGAACGGGGGGGGCTGATGGCTACACCTTC CASSRTGGADGYTF
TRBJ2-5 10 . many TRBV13 TGTGCCAGCAGCAAAGAGACCCAGTACTTC CASSKETQYF
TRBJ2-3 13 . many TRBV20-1 TGCAGTGCTAGCGGCGGGGCGGAAGATACGCAGTATTTT CSASGGAEDTQYF
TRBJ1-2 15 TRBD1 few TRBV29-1 TGCAGCGTTGAAGATCGGGACAGACCAGCCTATGGCTACACCTTC CSVEDRDRPAYGYTF
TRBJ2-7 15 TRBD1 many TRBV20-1 TGCAGTGCTAGAGAGGGGACAGGGGCCTCCTACGAGCAGTACTTC CSAREGTGASYEQYF
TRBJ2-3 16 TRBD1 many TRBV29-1 TGCAGCGTTGACTCCTCCGGACAGGGACACACAGATACGCAGTATTTT CSVDSSGQGHTDTQYF
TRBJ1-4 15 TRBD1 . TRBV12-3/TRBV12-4 TGTGCCAGCAGCCCTGGACAGGGACTTAATGAAAAACTGTTTTTT CASSPGQGLNEKLFF
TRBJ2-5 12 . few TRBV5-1 TGCGCCAGCAGCCAAATGATGGAGACCCAGTACTTC CASSQMMETQYF
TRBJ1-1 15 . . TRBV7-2 TGTGCCAGCAGCCCCTTAACCACGAGGAACACTGAAGCTTTCTTT CASSPLTTRNTEAFF